One sample yielded the 16 T cell receptor beta chains listed below, sequenced in a study of blood T cell repertoires in COVID-19. Method: immunoSEQ multiplex PCR; TCRdb's copy keeps in-frame clones and lacks some. The sample includes around 68,000 clones, about 90% of them seen just once. The sequenced sample was peripheral blood. These receptors were taken from a man aged 40-55 years with COVID-19, enrolled during active disease.

The V and J genes are TRBV30 and TRBJ1-1; tentatively, D is TRBD1 (5 bases). In germline, CDR1 is GTSNPN, CDR2 SVGIG (reference sequence). V lost 2 bases to trimming and J lost 0 bases, with 16 bases between them. The CDR3 is made up of 16 amino acids. The CDR3 DNA reads as TGTGCCTGGAGTCATCCTGACGGGGGACTGAACACTGAAGCTTTCTTT. Amino acid sequence: CAWSHPDGGLNTEAFF.

J is TRBJ2-5 and V is TRBV19, with 7 bases aligning to TRBD1. The CDR3 length is 13 residues. Germline V CDR1 and CDR2: LNHDA, SQIVND (reference sequence). J was trimmed by 6 bases and V by 4 bases; bases with no gene match: 5. This CDR3 is CASSKDREKTQYF. In DNA form, the CDR3 reads TGTGCCAGTAGTAAAGACAGGGAAAAGACCCAGTACTTC.

The chain couples TRBV5-1 to TRBJ2-3, with TRBD2 identical over 7 bases. Germline V CDR1 and CDR2: SGHRS, YFSETQ. The CDR3 spans 15 residues. Trimming took 4 bases from V and 6 from J; bases not matched to a gene: 11. The CDR3 reads CASSPRDYPSDTQYF. CDR3 DNA sequence: TGCGCCAGCAGCCCCCGGGACTACCCCTCGGATACGCAGTATTTT.

This chain links TRBV7-2 with TRBJ2-3, with 10 bases matching TRBD2. The CDR3 has 15 residues. Germline V gives CDR1 SGHTA, CDR2 FQGNSA. Trimming cost V 6 bases and J 4 bases; bases outside gene matches: 7. CDR3 amino acids: CASRLSGGVADTQYF. In DNA, the CDR3 is TGTGCCAGCAGGCTAAGCGGGGGGGTGGCAGATACGCAGTATTTT.

The chain links TRBV6-2 or TRBV6-3 to TRBJ2-7; 11 bases line up with TRBD1. The CDR3 is 16 residues long. V lost 5 bases, J lost 5 bases, and 11 bases stayed unmatched. The germline V gene has CDR1 MNHEY and CDR2 SVGEGT. CDR3 sequence: CASSSPLGQGANEQYF. In DNA form, the CDR3 reads TGTGCCAGCAGTAGCCCTCTCGGACAGGGGGCCAACGAGCAGTACTTC.

The DNA for the CDR3 is TGTGCCAGCAGCTCGGGACTAGCGGGGGGGATCCAAGAGACCCAGTACTTC. Protein product: CASSSGLAGGIQETQYF. This chain links TRBV7-9 with TRBJ2-5, with 16 bases lining up with TRBD2. Germline V CDR1 and CDR2: SEHNR, FQNEAQ (reference sequence). After removal of 4 bases from V and 1 base from J, the junction contained 3 bases not matched to a gene. The CDR3 runs 17 residues. Variable domain in full (rest from reference TRBV7-9 and TRBJ2-5): DTGVSQNPRHKITKRGQNVTFRCDPISEHNRLYWYRQTLGQGPEFLTYFQNEAQLEKSRLLSDRFSAERPKGSFSTLEIQRTEQGDSAMYLCASSSGLAGGIQETQYFGPGTRLLVL.

The chain recombines TRBV6-2 or TRBV6-3 with TRBJ1-5; D gene unclear. CDR1 and CDR2 from the germline V gene are MNHEY and SVGEGT. Between the trimmed V and J ends, which lost 6 bases and 4 bases, there was a span of 13 bases. The CDR3 covers 14 residues. The CDR3 DNA reads as TGTGCCAGCAGCCACTACGAGGCGAATCAGCCCCAGCATTTT. Amino acids: CASSHYEANQPQHF.

This rearrangement joins TRBV3-1 (or the pseudogene TRBV3-2) to TRBJ2-5; the match to TRBD2 covers 7 bases. CDR3 length: 17 residues. Trimming took 0 bases from V and 5 from J; bases not matched to a gene: 12. The germline CDR1 and CDR2 sequences are LGHDT and YNNKEL (reference sequence). This CDR3 is CASSQDRAGERLETQYF. Written as DNA, the CDR3 is TGTGCCAGCAGCCAAGATCGTGCGGGGGAACGTTTGGAGACCCAGTACTTC.

The chain recombines TRBV2 with TRBJ2-7; 9 positions match TRBD1. Germline CDR1 and CDR2: SNHLY and FYNNEI. CDR3 length: 12 residues. V lost 4 bases to trimming and J lost 5 bases; unmatched junction nucleotides: 0. The CDR3 coding sequence is TGTGCCAGCAGTGGGGACAGGGACGAGCAGTACTTC. Translation gives CASSGDRDEQYF.

This clone was counted only a few times. The genes are TRBV5-1 and TRBJ2-2; TRBD2 is a possible D gene (6 bases). CDR1 is SGHRS and CDR2 is YFSETQ in the germline V gene. Trimming took off 2 bases at V and 6 bases at J, with 14 bases between the two ends. There are 15 residues in the CDR3. CDR3 protein: CASSLWAGISGELFF. CDR3 coding DNA: TGCGCCAGCAGCTTATGGGCGGGGATCTCCGGGGAGCTGTTTTTT. The entire variable domain, with the rest obtained from reference TRBV5-1 and TRBJ2-2, is as follows: KAGVTQTPRYLIKTRGQQVTLSCSPISGHRSVSWYQQTPGQGLQFLFEYFSETQRNKGNFPGRFSGRQFSNSRSEMNVSTLELGDSALYLCASSLWAGISGELFFGEGSRLTVL.

The rearrangement links TRBV7-9 to TRBJ1-2, with 7 bases that match TRBD1. V dropped 5 bases and J dropped 4; count of bases not matched to a gene: 13. Germline V CDR1 and CDR2: SEHNR, FQNEAQ (reference sequence). This CDR3 contains 16 residues. CDR3 coding DNA: TGTGCCAGCAGCCCTACCGGGACAGAGGATCGCTATGGCTACACCTTC. Its translation: CASSPTGTEDRYGYTF. Variable domain in full (rest from reference TRBV7-9 and TRBJ1-2): DTGVSQNPRHKITKRGQNVTFRCDPISEHNRLYWYRQTLGQGPEFLTYFQNEAQLEKSRLLSDRFSAERPKGSFSTLEIQRTEQGDSAMYLCASSPTGTEDRYGYTFGSGTRLTVV.

The chain recombines TRBV14 with TRBJ1-2; TRBD1 matches 9 bases. This CDR3 comprises 15 residues. J gave up 4 bases and V 0 bases, and 3 bases lay outside the gene matches. The germline V gene encodes CDR1 SGHDN and CDR2 FVKESK. The CDR3 nucleotides read TGTGCCAGCAGCCAAGACGGGGGACAGGGCTATGGCTACACCTTC. This encodes CASSQDGGQGYGYTF.

The V gene is TRBV12-3 or TRBV12-4, the J gene TRBJ1-1, with TRBD1 identical over 7 bases. V dropped 6 bases and J dropped 5; count of bases not matched to a gene: 3. The CDR3 extends over 12 amino acids. CDR3 coding DNA: TGTGCCAGCAGGCAGGGGGAGACTGAAGCTTTCTTT. As protein: CASRQGETEAFF.

Concerning this clone: Within the sample, other DNA sequences also encode this same CDR3. This chain joins TRBV5-1 and TRBJ2-4; 9 bases map to TRBD1. Germline values: CDR1 SGHRS, CDR2 YFSETQ. The CDR3 is made up of 14 amino acids. Trimming removed 0 bases from V and 7 bases from J; junction bases left unmatched: 2. The CDR3 nucleotides read TGCGCCAGCAGCTTGGAGGGACAGGGCAACATTCAGTACTTC. Translating it yields CASSLEGQGNIQYF.

The CDR3 sequence: CASSLGDRGYGYTF. The CDR3 region has the DNA TGTGCCAGCAGCTTGGGGGACAGGGGCTATGGCTACACCTTC. The chain has TRBV5-6 and TRBJ1-2; the match to TRBD1 covers 10 bases. Germline CDR1 and CDR2: SGHDT and YYEEEE. The CDR3 contains 14 residues. Germline trimming cut 0 bases from V and 4 bases from J; bases unmatched to any gene: 0.

The V and J genes are TRBV9 and TRBJ1-6; weak D call: TRBD1 (5 bases). The CDR3 length is 14 residues. Per the germline V gene, CDR1 is SGDLS and CDR2 is YYNGEE. The V end lost 4 bases, the J end lost 8 bases, and 13 bases lay between the germline ends. This CDR3 reads CASSPRGWDSPLHF. The CDR3 coding sequence is TGTGCCAGCAGCCCTCGGGGGTGGGATTCACCCCTCCACTTT. Full variable domain (remainder filled in from reference TRBV9 and TRBJ1-6): DSGVTQTPKHLITATGQRVTLRCSPRSGDLSVYWYQQSLDQGLQFLIQYYNGEERAKGNILERFSAQQFPDLHSELNLSSLELGDSALYFCASSPRGWDSPLHFGNGTRLTVT.